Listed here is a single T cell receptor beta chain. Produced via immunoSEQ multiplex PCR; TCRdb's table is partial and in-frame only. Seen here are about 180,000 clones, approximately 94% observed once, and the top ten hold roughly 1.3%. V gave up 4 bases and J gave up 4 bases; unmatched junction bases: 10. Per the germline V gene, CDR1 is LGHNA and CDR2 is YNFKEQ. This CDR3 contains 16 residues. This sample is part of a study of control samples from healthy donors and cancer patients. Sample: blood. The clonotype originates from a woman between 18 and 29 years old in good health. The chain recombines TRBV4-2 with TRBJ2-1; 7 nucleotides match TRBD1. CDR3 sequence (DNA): TGTGCCAGCAGCCGACAAACGACAGGGTTTTACAATGAGCAGTTCTTC. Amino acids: CASSRQTTGFYNEQFF.